This T cell receptor beta chain comes out of a study of identical twins. Germline assignment: CDR1 MGHRA and CDR2 YSYEKL. The CDR3 loop spans 15 amino acids. V was cut by 3 bases and J by 7 bases, with 18 bases left in between. Template switching, a step in the protocol, added a universal primer site, and cDNA carried unique molecular identifiers. Using its own MiXCR run on the 5' RACE reads, TCRdb lists one record per CDR3 protein. The profile covers 300,000 to 400,000 distinct CDR3 sequences, with approximately 10% appearing a single time and around 8.6% taken by the ten largest. Source material: naive T cells sorted from blood. This receptor was identified in a woman aged 50 to 60 in good health. The V and J genes are TRBV4-1 and TRBJ1-1; D is undetermined. This CDR3 is CASSQFLDNYYEAFF. In nucleotides, the CDR3 is TGCGCCAGCAGCCAGTTTCTTGATAACTACTATGAAGCTTTCTTT.